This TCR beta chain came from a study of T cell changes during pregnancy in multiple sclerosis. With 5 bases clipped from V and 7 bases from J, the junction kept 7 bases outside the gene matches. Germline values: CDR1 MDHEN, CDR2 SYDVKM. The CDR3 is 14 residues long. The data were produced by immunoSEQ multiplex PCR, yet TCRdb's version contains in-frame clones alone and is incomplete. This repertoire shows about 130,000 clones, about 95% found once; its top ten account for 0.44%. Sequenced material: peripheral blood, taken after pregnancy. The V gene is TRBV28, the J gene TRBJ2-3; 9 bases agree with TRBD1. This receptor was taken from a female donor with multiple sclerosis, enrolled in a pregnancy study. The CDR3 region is CASSGTGIQNTQYF. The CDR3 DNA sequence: TGTGCCAGCAGTGGGACAGGGATTCAAAATACGCAGTATTTT.